The rows below give T cell receptor beta chains drawn from one sample of a study of T cell responses to AZD1222 COVID-19 vaccine. Data came from immunoSEQ multiplex PCR; TCRdb stores just in-frame clones and leaves some out. This sample carries more than 150,000 clones, approximately 92% of them seen once, and the ten largest clones take less than 11%. The sample here was peripheral blood, taken on day 0 of AZD1222 vaccination. The source of these receptors is an adult in good health. Each CDR3 is given with its conserved first and last residue. D genes are given only for firm matches. Size tells how often a clone was seen (once, few, many) or the class of an expanded clone, and some rows leave it out.

d_call	v_call	j_call	clone_size	cdr3_nt	cdr3_aa
-	TRBV19	TRBJ2-1	few	TGTGCCAGTAGTAGGTCCCGCTACAATGAGCAGTTCTTC	CASSRSRYNEQFF
-	TRBV5-4	TRBJ1-2	-	TGTGCCAGCAGCCGCTTTAACGACTATGGCTACACCTTC	CASSRFNDYGYTF
-	TRBV28	TRBJ2-7	-	TGTGCCAGCAGTTTAAGAGTAAGTGCCTACGAGCAGTACTTC	CASSLRVSAYEQYF
TRBD1	TRBV29-1	TRBJ1-1	-	TGCAGCGTTAGGGGGCGCTTTGACACTGAAGCTTTCTTT	CSVRGRFDTEAFF
-	TRBV4-1	TRBJ1-3	-	TGCGCCAGCAGCCAAGCTTCCCGGCCCAACACCATATATTTT	CASSQASRPNTIYF
TRBD2	TRBV7-6	TRBJ2-7	-	TGTGCCAGCAGCTCCCTGGCAGCGGGAGGAGGTGAGCAGTACTTC	CASSSLAAGGGEQYF
-	TRBV3-1/TRBV3-2	TRBJ1-1	-	TGTGCCAGCAGCCAGTCGACAGTCTCCACTGAAGCTTTCTTT	CASSQSTVSTEAFF
-	TRBV7-2	TRBJ1-5	-	TGTGCCAGCAGCTTAGGGGGTTTGCAGCCCCAGCATTTT	CASSLGGLQPQHF
TRBD2	TRBV6-2/TRBV6-3	TRBJ2-4	-	TGTGCCAGCAGTGGACTAGCGGGAGCCAAAAACATTCAGTACTTC	CASSGLAGAKNIQYF
-	TRBV28	TRBJ1-6	-	TGTGCCAGCAGTTTACGCAGGGCCGGTTCACCCCTCCACTTT	CASSLRRAGSPLHF
TRBD2	TRBV7-3	TRBJ2-1	-	TGTGCCAGCAGCCGGAGCGGGGCCTCCTACAATGAGCAGTTCTTC	CASSRSGASYNEQFF